The 5 T cell receptor beta chains given below trace back to one sample, sequenced in a study of Ad26.COV2.S vaccination and SARS-CoV-2 variants. Indicated treatment: 15 to 20 received Ad26.COV2.S at low or high dose, single or two shots; a few received placebo; per-sample allocation not given. At day 63 after the first vaccine or placebo injection, samples were drawn. TCRdb's copy holds only in-frame clones and misses some; the assay was immunoSEQ multiplex PCR. The sample lists hundreds of thousands of clones; 89% were seen once. The specimen comprised peripheral blood, sampled in a trial of Ad26.COV2.S vaccine versus placebo. Source of these receptors: a person aged 18-65 years who received the Ad26.COV2.S COVID-19 vaccine or a placebo.

V usage is TRBV3-1 (or the pseudogene TRBV3-2) and J usage is TRBJ1-4; 11 nucleotides agree with TRBD1. V shed 4 bases and J 7 bases; nucleotides not matched to a gene: 5. CDR1 LGHDT and CDR2 YNNKEL come from the germline V gene (reference sequence). This CDR3 comprises 15 residues. CDR3 residues: CASSPRTGGIEKLFF. The CDR3 bases are TGTGCCAGCAGCCCGCGGACAGGGGGCATTGAAAAACTGTTTTTT.

This clone turned up a few times. This chain joins TRBV30 and TRBJ1-4, with D unclear. The V gene lost 0 bases and the J gene lost 4 bases, with 9 bases spanning the gap. In germline, CDR1 is GTSNPN, CDR2 SVGIG (reference sequence). This CDR3 spans 14 amino acids. Here the CDR3 reads CAWSVGLHNEKLFF. CDR3 bases: TGTGCCTGGAGTGTAGGATTGCATAATGAAAAACTGTTTTTT.

The V and J genes are TRBV3-1 (or the pseudogene TRBV3-2) and TRBJ1-2, with no clear D. V was trimmed by 0 bases and J by 5 bases, leaving 19 bases between them. The CDR3 runs 17 residues. CDR1 and CDR2 from the germline V gene are LGHDT and YNNKEL (reference sequence). CDR3 bases: TGTGCCAGCAGCCAAGACACGCCGTGGACCCTGGGGTATGGCTACACCTTC. This sequence encodes CASSQDTPWTLGYGYTF.

The J gene is TRBJ1-6, the V gene TRBV6-2 or TRBV6-3; D call uncertain. Looked up from germline, CDR1 is MNHEY and CDR2 is SVGEGT. The length of the CDR3 is 17 residues. Trimming left V 2 bases short and J 3 bases short, with 14 bases between. The CDR3 is CASSYAGWQHYNSPLHF. In nucleotides, the CDR3 is TGTGCCAGCAGTTACGCCGGGTGGCAGCACTATAATTCACCCCTCCACTTT.

The rearrangement joins TRBV6-2 or TRBV6-3 to TRBJ2-3; a possible D gene is TRBD1 (6 bases). The CDR3 covers 15 residues. Germline V gene data show CDR1 as MNHEY and CDR2 as SVGEGT. V lost 4 bases, J lost 1 base, and 12 bases lay in between. The CDR3 sequence is CASSFYRAGTDTQYF. The DNA of the CDR3 is TGTGCCAGCAGTTTCTACAGGGCGGGCACAGATACGCAGTATTTT.